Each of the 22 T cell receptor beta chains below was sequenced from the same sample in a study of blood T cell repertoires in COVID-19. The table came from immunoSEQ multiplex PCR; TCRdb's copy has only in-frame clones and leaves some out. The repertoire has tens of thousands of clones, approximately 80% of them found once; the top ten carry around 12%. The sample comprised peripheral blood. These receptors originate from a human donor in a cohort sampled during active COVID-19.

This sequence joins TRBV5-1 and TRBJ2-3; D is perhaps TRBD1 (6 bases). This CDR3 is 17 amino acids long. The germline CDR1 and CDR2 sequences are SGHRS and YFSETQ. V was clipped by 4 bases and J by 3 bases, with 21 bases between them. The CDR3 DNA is TGCGCCAGCAGCCAAAACATCCTCACAGGGTCTACAGATACGCAGTATTTT. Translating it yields CASSQNILTGSTDTQYF.

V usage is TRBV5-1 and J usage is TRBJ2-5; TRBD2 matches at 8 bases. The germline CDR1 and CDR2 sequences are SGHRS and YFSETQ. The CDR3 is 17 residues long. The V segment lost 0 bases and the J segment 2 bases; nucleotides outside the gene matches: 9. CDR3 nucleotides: TGCGCCAGCAGCTTGGCGGTCGGGGGGGAACCTCAAGAGACCCAGTACTTC. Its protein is CASSLAVGGEPQETQYF.

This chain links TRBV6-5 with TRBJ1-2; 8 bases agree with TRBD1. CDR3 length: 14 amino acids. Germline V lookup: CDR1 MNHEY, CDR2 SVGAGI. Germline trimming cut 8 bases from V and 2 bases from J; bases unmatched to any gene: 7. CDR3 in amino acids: CASRPTGANYGYTF. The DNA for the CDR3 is TGTGCCAGCCGGCCGACAGGGGCGAACTATGGCTACACCTTC.

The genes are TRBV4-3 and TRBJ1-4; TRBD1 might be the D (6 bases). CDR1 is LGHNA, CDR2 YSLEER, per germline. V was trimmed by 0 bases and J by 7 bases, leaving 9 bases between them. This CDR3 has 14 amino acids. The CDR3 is CASSQETGFEKLFF. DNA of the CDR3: TGCGCCAGCAGCCAAGAAACAGGGTTTGAAAAACTGTTTTTT.

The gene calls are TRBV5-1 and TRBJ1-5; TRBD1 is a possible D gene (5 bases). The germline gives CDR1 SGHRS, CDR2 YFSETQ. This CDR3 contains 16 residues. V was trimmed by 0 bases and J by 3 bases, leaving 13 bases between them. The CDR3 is CASSLDGDGANQPQHF. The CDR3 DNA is TGCGCCAGCAGCTTGGACGGTGATGGGGCCAATCAGCCCCAGCATTTT.

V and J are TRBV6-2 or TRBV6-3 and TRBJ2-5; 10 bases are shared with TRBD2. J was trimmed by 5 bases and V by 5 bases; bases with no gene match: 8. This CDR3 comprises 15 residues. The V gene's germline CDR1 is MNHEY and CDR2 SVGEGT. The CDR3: CASSDHSGGSETQYF. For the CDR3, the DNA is TGTGCCAGCAGTGATCATAGCGGGGGGAGCGAGACCCAGTACTTC.

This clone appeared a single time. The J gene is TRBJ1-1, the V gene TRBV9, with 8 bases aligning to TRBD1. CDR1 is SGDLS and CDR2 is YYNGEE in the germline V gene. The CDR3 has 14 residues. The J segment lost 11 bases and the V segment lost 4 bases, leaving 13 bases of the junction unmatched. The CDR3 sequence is CASSPIIGTGPAFF. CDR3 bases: TGTGCCAGCAGCCCGATAATCGGGACAGGTCCCGCTTTCTTT.

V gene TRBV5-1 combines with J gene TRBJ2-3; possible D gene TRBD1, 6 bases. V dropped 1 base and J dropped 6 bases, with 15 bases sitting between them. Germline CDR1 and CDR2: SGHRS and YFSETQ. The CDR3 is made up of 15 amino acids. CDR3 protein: CASSLRGGGIDTQYF. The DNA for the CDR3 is TGCGCCAGCAGCTTGAGGGGTGGGGGCATTGATACGCAGTATTTT.

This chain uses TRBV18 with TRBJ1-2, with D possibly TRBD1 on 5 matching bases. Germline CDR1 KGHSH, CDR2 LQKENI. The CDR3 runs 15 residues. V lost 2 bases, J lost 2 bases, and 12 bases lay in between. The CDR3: CASSPTGGANYGYTF. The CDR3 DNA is TGTGCCAGCTCACCAACGGGGGGAGCCAACTATGGCTACACCTTC.

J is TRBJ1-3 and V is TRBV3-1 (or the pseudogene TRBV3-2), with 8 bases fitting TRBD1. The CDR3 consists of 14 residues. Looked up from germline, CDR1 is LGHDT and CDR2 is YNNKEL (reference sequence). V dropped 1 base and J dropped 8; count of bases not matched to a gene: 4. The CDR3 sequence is CASSQADRVYTIYF. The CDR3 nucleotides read TGTGCCAGCAGCCAAGCGGACAGGGTATACACCATATATTTT.

The CDR3 reads CASSPTPGEVGDTEAFF. The DNA for the CDR3 is TGTGCCAGCAGTCCGACCCCAGGGGAAGTAGGCGACACTGAAGCTTTCTTT. The chain carries TRBV27 and TRBJ1-1, with D maybe TRBD1 (6 bases). Trimming removed 5 bases at V and 3 bases at J, with 22 bases between. The CDR3 runs to 17 residues. In germline, CDR1 is MNHEY, CDR2 SMNVEV (reference sequence).

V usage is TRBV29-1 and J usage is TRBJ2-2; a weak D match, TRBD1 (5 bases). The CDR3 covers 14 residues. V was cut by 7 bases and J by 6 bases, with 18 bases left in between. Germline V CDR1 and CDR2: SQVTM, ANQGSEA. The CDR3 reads CSAVGAGRAGELFF. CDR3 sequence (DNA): TGCAGCGCCGTTGGGGCAGGACGGGCCGGGGAGCTGTTTTTT.

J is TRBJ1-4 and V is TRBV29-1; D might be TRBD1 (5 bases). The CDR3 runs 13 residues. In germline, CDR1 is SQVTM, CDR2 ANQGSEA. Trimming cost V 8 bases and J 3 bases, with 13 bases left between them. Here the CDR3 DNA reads TGCAGCTCCCAGGGTACTGCTAATGAAAAACTGTTTTTT. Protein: CSSQGTANEKLFF.

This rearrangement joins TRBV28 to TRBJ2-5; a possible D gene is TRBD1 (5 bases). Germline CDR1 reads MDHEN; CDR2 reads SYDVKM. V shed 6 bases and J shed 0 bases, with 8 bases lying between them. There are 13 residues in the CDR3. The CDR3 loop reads CASREDNQETQYF. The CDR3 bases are TGTGCCAGCAGAGAGGACAACCAAGAGACCCAGTACTTC.

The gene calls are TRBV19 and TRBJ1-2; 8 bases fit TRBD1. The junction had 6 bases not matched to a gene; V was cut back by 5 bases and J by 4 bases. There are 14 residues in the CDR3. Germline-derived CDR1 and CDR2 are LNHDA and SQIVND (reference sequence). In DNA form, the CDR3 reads TGTGCCAGTAGTGGCCTCGGGACAGGCTATGGCTACACCTTC. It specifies CASSGLGTGYGYTF. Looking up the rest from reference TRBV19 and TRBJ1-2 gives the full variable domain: DGGITQSPKYLFRKEGQNVTLSCEQNLNHDAMYWYRQDPGQGLRLIYYSQIVNDFQKGDIAEGYSVSREKKESFPLTVTSAQKNPTAFYLCASSGLGTGYGYTFGSGTRLTVV.

This chain's CDR3 is CASSLQDGLDAFF. The CDR3 region has the DNA TGCGCCAGCAGCTTACAGGACGGCCTTGACGCTTTCTTT. The chain couples TRBV5-1 to TRBJ1-1; a weak D match, TRBD1 (5 bases). V was clipped by 2 bases and J by 11 bases, with 16 bases between them. From germline, CDR1 is SGHRS and CDR2 YFSETQ. This CDR3 region has 13 residues. The full variable domain, its missing parts supplied by reference TRBV5-1 and TRBJ1-1, is KAGVTQTPRYLIKTRGQQVTLSCSPISGHRSVSWYQQTPGQGLQFLFEYFSETQRNKGNFPGRFSGRQFSNSRSEMNVSTLELGDSALYLCASSLQDGLDAFFGQGTRLTVV.

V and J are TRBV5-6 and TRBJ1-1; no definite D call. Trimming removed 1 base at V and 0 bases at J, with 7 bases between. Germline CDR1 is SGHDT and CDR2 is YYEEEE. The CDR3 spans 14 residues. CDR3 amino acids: CASSLRGLNTEAFF. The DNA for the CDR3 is TGTGCCAGCAGCTTGCGGGGATTGAACACTGAAGCTTTCTTT.

The CDR3 here is CASSLGQGDGSNQPQHF. Written as DNA, the CDR3 is TGTGCCAGCAGCTTAGGACAGGGGGACGGCAGCAATCAGCCCCAGCATTTT. The V call is TRBV7-9, the J call TRBJ1-5; TRBD1 matches 9 bases. V was pared by 1 base and J by 1 base, with 5 bases of the junction left unmatched. Germline V gene sequence: CDR1 SEHNR, CDR2 FQNEAQ (reference sequence). There are 17 residues in the CDR3.

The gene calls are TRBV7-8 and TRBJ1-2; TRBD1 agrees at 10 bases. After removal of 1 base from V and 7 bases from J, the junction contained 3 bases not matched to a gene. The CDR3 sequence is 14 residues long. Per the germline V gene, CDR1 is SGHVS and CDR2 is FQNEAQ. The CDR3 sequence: CASSLGRDRGGYTF. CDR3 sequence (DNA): TGTGCCAGCAGCTTAGGCCGGGACAGGGGTGGCTACACCTTC.

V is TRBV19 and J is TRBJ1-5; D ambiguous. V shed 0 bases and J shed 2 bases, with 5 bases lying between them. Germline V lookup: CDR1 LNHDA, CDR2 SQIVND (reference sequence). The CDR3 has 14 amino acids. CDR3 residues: CASSIDSGNQPQHF. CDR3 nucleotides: TGTGCCAGTAGTATAGACTCGGGCAATCAGCCCCAGCATTTT.

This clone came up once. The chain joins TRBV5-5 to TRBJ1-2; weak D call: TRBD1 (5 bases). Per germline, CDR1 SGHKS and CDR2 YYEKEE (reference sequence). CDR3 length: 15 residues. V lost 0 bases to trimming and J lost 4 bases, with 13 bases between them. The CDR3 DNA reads TGTGCCAGCAGCTTGGAACTTGGAAGGGGCTATGGCTACACCTTC. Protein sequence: CASSLELGRGYGYTF.

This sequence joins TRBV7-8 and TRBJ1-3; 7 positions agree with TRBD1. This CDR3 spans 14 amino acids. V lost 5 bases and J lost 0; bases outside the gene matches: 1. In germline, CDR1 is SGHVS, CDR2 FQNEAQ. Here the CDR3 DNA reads TGTGCCAGCAGCGGGACAGTCTCTGGAAACACCATATATTTT. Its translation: CASSGTVSGNTIYF.